Presented here are 15 T cell receptor beta chains from one specimen sequenced in a study of T cell responses to AZD1222 COVID-19 vaccine. The protocol was immunoSEQ multiplex PCR, while the TCRdb copy is restricted to in-frame clones and leaves out a portion. The table shows some 99,000 clones, with roughly nine tenths occurring only once. The sample was peripheral blood, taken on day 0 of AZD1222 vaccination. The origin of the receptors is an adult in good health.

The V call is TRBV12-3 or TRBV12-4, the J call TRBJ1-2, with 8 positions matching TRBD1. CDR3 size: 12 residues. V shed 5 bases, J shed 7 bases, and the junction held 3 bases outside the gene matches. The CDR3 DNA sequence: TGTGCCAGCAGTAGGACAGGGTTTGGCTACACCTTC. Its protein is CASSRTGFGYTF.

V gene TRBV20-1 combines with J gene TRBJ2-5, with D perhaps TRBD2 (6 bases). This CDR3 has 11 amino acids. Trimming took off 6 bases at V and 2 bases at J, with 7 bases between the two ends. CDR1 DFQATT and CDR2 SNEGSKA come from the germline V gene (reference sequence). The CDR3 protein is CSALAQETQYF. CDR3 DNA sequence: TGCAGTGCACTAGCTCAAGAGACCCAGTACTTC.

The chain links TRBV27 to TRBJ1-2; D is uncertain. Germline CDR1 is MNHEY and CDR2 is SMNVEV (reference sequence). Trimming took 5 bases from V and 8 from J, leaving 15 bases between them. The CDR3 totals 13 residues. The CDR3 loop reads CASSPEGLGGYTF. The CDR3 DNA is TGTGCCAGCAGTCCTGAAGGCCTGGGGGGCTACACCTTC.

This chain joins TRBV19 and TRBJ2-7, with 10 bases matching TRBD1. Germline V gene sequence: CDR1 LNHDA, CDR2 SQIVND (reference sequence). The V segment lost 9 bases and the J segment 4 bases; nucleotides outside the gene matches: 3. The CDR3 covers 12 residues. CDR3 sequence reads: CASRDRGYEQYF. DNA for the CDR3: TGTGCCAGCCGGGACAGGGGTTACGAGCAGTACTTC.

This sequence joins TRBV5-8 and TRBJ2-2, with TRBD1 matching 9 bases. V shed 4 bases and J 3 bases; nucleotides not matched to a gene: 4. Germline loops: CDR1 SGHTS, CDR2 YDEGEE. The CDR3 is 15 residues long. CDR3 in amino acids: CASSLGTGHTGELFF. The DNA of the CDR3 is TGTGCCAGCAGCCTCGGGACAGGGCACACCGGGGAGCTGTTTTTT.

The chain is built from TRBV2 and TRBJ1-1; 7 bases agree with TRBD1. V shed 7 bases and J 5 bases; nucleotides not matched to a gene: 7. Germline assignment: CDR1 SNHLY and CDR2 FYNNEI. This CDR3 region has 13 residues. The CDR3 DNA is TGTGCCAGCAACAGAGGGGGCGGGACTGAAGCTTTCTTT. Translating it yields CASNRGGGTEAFF.

This chain joins TRBV7-8 and TRBJ1-6, with D tentatively TRBD1 (5 bases). V was shortened by 2 bases and J by 7 bases, with 15 bases between the two germline ends. Germline V lookup: CDR1 SGHVS, CDR2 FQNEAQ. CDR3 size: 16 residues. As DNA, the CDR3 is TGTGCCAGCAGCTTACCCAGACAGACAATAAATTCACCCCTCCACTTT. Translated: CASSLPRQTINSPLHF.

CDR3 sequence reads: CASSYYPIAGELFF. The CDR3 DNA sequence: TGTGCCAGCAGTTATTATCCGATAGCCGGGGAGCTGTTTTTT. The chain joins TRBV6-2 or TRBV6-3 to TRBJ2-2, with unresolved D. CDR3 length: 14 residues. Deletions cut 3 bases from V and 6 bases from J, with 11 bases between. Germline V gene sequence: CDR1 MNHEY, CDR2 SVGEGT.

The chain is built from TRBV29-1 and TRBJ2-1; tentative D call: TRBD2 (6 bases). Trimming left V 4 bases short and J 2 bases short, with 9 bases between. The CDR3 runs to 13 residues. Germline V gene sequence: CDR1 SQVTM, CDR2 ANQGSEA. CDR3 coding DNA: TGCAGCGTTGCTCTAGCGACCTACAATGAGCAGTTCTTC. Translating gives CSVALATYNEQFF.

V usage is TRBV18 and J usage is TRBJ1-6, with a tentative D call TRBD1 (6 bases). Germline V lookup: CDR1 KGHSH, CDR2 LQKENI. The CDR3 totals 13 residues. The V end lost 4 bases, the J end lost 6 bases, and 7 bases lay between the germline ends. As DNA, the CDR3 is TGTGCCAGCTCACAGGGGGTTAATTCACCCCTCCACTTT. Amino acid sequence: CASSQGVNSPLHF.

This chain links TRBV2 with TRBJ1-1; 8 positions agree with TRBD1. Germline-derived CDR1 and CDR2 are SNHLY and FYNNEI. CDR3 length: 14 residues. The trim removed 5 bases at V and 2 bases at J, leaving 4 bases unmatched. CDR3 sequence: CASSKGQGNTEAFF. CDR3 nucleotides: TGTGCCAGCAGTAAAGGACAGGGAAACACTGAAGCTTTCTTT. Full variable domain (outside the CDR3, taken from reference TRBV2 and TRBJ1-1): EPEVTQTPSHQVTQMGQEVILRCVPISNHLYFYWYRQILGQKVEFLVSFYNNEISEKSEIFDDQFSVERPDGSNFTLKIRSTKLEDSAMYFCASSKGQGNTEAFFGQGTRLTVV.

The genes are TRBV6-5 and TRBJ1-1; D is uncertain. There are 11 residues in the CDR3. The germline gives CDR1 MNHEY, CDR2 SVGAGI. Trimming removed 0 bases from V and 8 bases from J, with 4 bases in between. CDR3 residues: CASSYSGEAFF. CDR3 nucleotides: TGTGCCAGCAGTTACTCCGGGGAAGCTTTCTTT.

V is TRBV18 and J is TRBJ2-7, with D perhaps TRBD1 or TRBD2 (5 bases each). Deletions cut 5 bases from V and 3 bases from J, with 11 bases between. Germline V lookup: CDR1 KGHSH, CDR2 LQKENI. This CDR3 region has 13 residues. The CDR3 coding sequence is TGTGCCAGCTCAGATGGGACCGTCTACGAGCAGTACTTC. Encoded protein: CASSDGTVYEQYF.

This sequence joins TRBV28 and TRBJ1-3; D not resolved. V lost 8 bases and J 0 bases, leaving 11 bases between the germline ends. Germline V gene data show CDR1 as MDHEN and CDR2 as SYDVKM. The CDR3 length is 14 residues. CDR3 in amino acids: CASGRVISGNTIYF. For the CDR3, the DNA is TGTGCCAGCGGCCGGGTCATCTCTGGAAACACCATATATTTT.

This clone was detected ten times or more. The rearrangement joins TRBV7-9 to TRBJ2-1, with 12 bases lining up with TRBD2. Germline V gene sequence: CDR1 SEHNR, CDR2 FQNEAQ (reference sequence). Trimming removed 5 bases from V and 7 bases from J; junction bases left unmatched: 12. The CDR3 extends over 17 amino acids. The CDR3: CASSPHGLAGNSNEQFF. CDR3 nucleotides: TGTGCCAGCAGCCCACACGGACTAGCGGGAAACTCGAATGAGCAGTTCTTC.